One and the same sample provided the 18 T cell receptor beta chains below, sequenced in a study of graft-versus-host responses after intestinal transplantation. The data were produced by immunoSEQ multiplex PCR, yet TCRdb's version contains in-frame clones alone and is incomplete. The sample shows 55,000 to 70,000 clones, about 90% of them seen only once. This specimen was PBMCs, taken roughly 120 days after intestinal transplantation. These receptors came from a human patient who received an intestinal transplant, so some T cells may come from the graft donor.

The rearrangement links TRBV7-4 to TRBJ1-5, with D hard to call. The CDR3 is 20 residues long. Between the trimmed V and J ends, which lost 0 bases and 3 bases, there was a span of 24 bases. Per germline, CDR1 SGHVT and CDR2 SQSDAQ. CDR3 sequence: CASSLAAGCHVEKANQPQHF. In nucleotides, the CDR3 is TGTGCCAGCAGCTTAGCCGCCGGTTGCCATGTCGAAAAGGCCAATCAGCCCCAGCATTTT.

The J gene is TRBJ1-4, the V gene TRBV9, with 9 bases identical to TRBD1. With V trimmed by 2 bases and J by 7 bases, 9 bases remained unmatched. The CDR3 length is 16 residues. Germline CDR1 SGDLS, CDR2 YYNGEE. The CDR3 DNA reads as TGTGCCAGCAGCGTGACCACAGGGGGCCGGGCTGAAAAACTGTTTTTT. Translated: CASSVTTGGRAEKLFF. The variable domain in full, with the rest retrieved from reference TRBV9 and TRBJ1-4, is DSGVTQTPKHLITATGQRVTLRCSPRSGDLSVYWYQQSLDQGLQFLIQYYNGEERAKGNILERFSAQQFPDLHSELNLSSLELGDSALYFCASSVTTGGRAEKLFFGSGTQLSVL.

The genes are TRBV11-2 and TRBJ2-5; 7 nucleotides agree with TRBD2. Germline assignment: CDR1 SGHAT and CDR2 FQNNGV. J gave up 2 bases and V 2 bases, and 8 bases lay outside the gene matches. The CDR3 is 16 residues long. The CDR3: CASSLWGGEKQETQYF. CDR3 in DNA: TGTGCCAGCAGCTTATGGGGGGGGGAAAAACAAGAGACCCAGTACTTC.

This chain links TRBV25-1 with TRBJ2-1; D not certain. Germline loops: CDR1 MGHDK, CDR2 SYGVNS. This CDR3 has 12 residues. V was trimmed by 2 bases and J by 8 bases, leaving 7 bases between them. CDR3 sequence reads: CASSEVQYEQFF. The CDR3 nucleotides read TGTGCCAGCAGTGAAGTGCAGTATGAGCAGTTCTTC.

This sequence joins TRBV5-1 and TRBJ2-5, with D perhaps TRBD2 (6 bases). CDR1 and CDR2 from the germline V gene are SGHRS and YFSETQ. CDR3 length: 14 amino acids. V was shortened by 1 base and J by 5 bases, with 12 bases between the two germline ends. CDR3 residues: CASSLSAEGETQYF. As DNA, the CDR3 is TGCGCCAGCAGCTTGTCGGCGGAGGGGGAGACCCAGTACTTC.

V is TRBV5-6 and J is TRBJ2-1, with 8 bases fitting TRBD2. The CDR3 loop spans 15 amino acids. V shed 5 bases and J 4 bases; nucleotides not matched to a gene: 8. The V gene's germline CDR1 is SGHDT and CDR2 YYEEEE. This CDR3 is CASSPTGTSYNEQFF. CDR3 nucleotides: TGTGCCAGCAGTCCCACCGGGACTAGTTACAATGAGCAGTTCTTC.

This chain connects TRBV27 to TRBJ1-5, with D possibly being TRBD1 (6 bases). Germline V gene sequence: CDR1 MNHEY, CDR2 SMNVEV (reference sequence). V lost 8 bases and J lost 2, with 13 bases in between. This CDR3 has 14 amino acids. The CDR3: CASAQGFGNQPQHF. The CDR3 DNA follows: TGTGCCAGCGCACAGGGCTTCGGCAATCAGCCCCAGCATTTT.

The chain joins TRBV28 to TRBJ2-7; no firm D call. This CDR3 has 12 residues. V lost 6 bases to trimming and J lost 2 bases, with 8 bases between them. The germline gives CDR1 MDHEN, CDR2 SYDVKM. The CDR3 is CASSGAAYEQYF. The CDR3, as DNA: TGTGCCAGCAGCGGCGCGGCCTACGAGCAGTACTTC. The full variable domain, with the rest looked up from reference TRBV28 and TRBJ2-7, is DVKVTQSSRYLVKRTGEKVFLECVQDMDHENMFWYRQDPGLGLRLIYFSYDVKMKEKGDIPEGYSVSREKKERFSLILESASTNQTSMYLCASSGAAYEQYFGPGTRLTVT.

The rearrangement joins TRBV27 to TRBJ2-1, with D tentatively TRBD1 (6 bases). Trimming took off 2 bases at V and 10 bases at J, with 12 bases between the two ends. CDR1 is MNHEY and CDR2 is SMNVEV in the germline V gene (reference sequence). The CDR3 is 13 residues long. The CDR3 region is CASSLGQGQEQFF. The CDR3 nucleotides are TGTGCCAGCAGTTTAGGGCAGGGGCAAGAGCAGTTCTTC.

The CDR3 DNA sequence: TGTGCCAGTAGTATAGGGGCTAGCGTCCTGGAGACCCAGTACTTC. This codes for CASSIGASVLETQYF. This sequence joins TRBV19 and TRBJ2-5, with D tentatively TRBD2 (6 bases). CDR3 length equals 15 residues. Trimming cost V 1 base and J 5 bases, with 14 bases left between them. Germline V lookup: CDR1 LNHDA, CDR2 SQIVND (reference sequence).

The chain recombines TRBV10-1 with TRBJ2-5, with 10 nucleotides matching TRBD2. The CDR3 loop spans 16 amino acids. Germline trimming cut 0 bases from V and 5 bases from J; bases unmatched to any gene: 6. Germline CDR1 and CDR2: WNHNN and SYGVQD (reference sequence). Here the CDR3 DNA reads TGCGCCAGCAGTGAGTCGAAGCGGGGGGGTACGGAGACCCAGTACTTC. Protein sequence: CASSESKRGGTETQYF.

V and J are TRBV5-6 and TRBJ2-3; no definite D call. V was shortened by 0 bases and J by 1 base, with 3 bases between the two germline ends. Germline CDR1 SGHDT, CDR2 YYEEEE. The CDR3 loop spans 13 amino acids. CDR3 sequence reads: CASSLDRTDTQYF. DNA of the CDR3: TGTGCCAGCAGCTTGGACCGCACAGATACGCAGTATTTT.

CDR3 sequence reads: CASSLGTGTPGPQHF. In DNA form, the CDR3 reads TGTGCCAGCAGTTTAGGGACAGGGACCCCTGGGCCCCAGCATTTT. The chain has TRBV28 and TRBJ1-5; 9 positions agree with TRBD1. This CDR3 comprises 15 residues. The trim removed 2 bases at V and 9 bases at J, leaving 8 bases unmatched. CDR1 is MDHEN and CDR2 is SYDVKM in the germline V gene.

The V and J genes are TRBV7-6 and TRBJ2-5; 8 bases align to TRBD1. The CDR3 consists of 17 residues. The germline gives CDR1 SGHVS, CDR2 FNYEAQ. V shed 5 bases, J shed 1 base, and the junction held 12 bases outside the gene matches. CDR3: CASSLNRGTRLQETQYF. The CDR3 DNA reads TGTGCCAGCAGCCTAAACAGGGGGACCCGGCTCCAAGAGACCCAGTACTTC.

V gene TRBV11-2 combines with J gene TRBJ2-7, with TRBD2 as a possible D gene (6 bases). This CDR3 has 16 amino acids. Germline assignment: CDR1 SGHAT and CDR2 FQNNGV. The V gene lost 1 base and the J gene lost 3 bases, with 16 bases spanning the gap. The CDR3 loop is CASSLGLYTGDYEQYF. CDR3 nucleotide sequence: TGTGCCAGCAGCTTAGGACTATATACGGGGGACTACGAGCAGTACTTC.

V and J are TRBV29-1 and TRBJ2-3; D assignment may be TRBD1 or TRBD2 (5 bases each). Trimming pared 0 bases from V and 0 bases from J, leaving 10 bases between. The CDR3 totals 15 residues. Per the germline V gene, CDR1 is SQVTM and CDR2 is ANQGSEA. CDR3 residues: CSVEDVGTSTDTQYF. In DNA form, the CDR3 reads TGCAGCGTTGAAGATGTAGGGACGAGCACAGATACGCAGTATTTT.

V gene TRBV19 combines with J gene TRBJ1-5; no clear D. This CDR3 has 15 amino acids. V was shortened by 3 bases and J by 5 bases, with 14 bases between the two germline ends. CDR1 is LNHDA, CDR2 SQIVND, per germline (reference sequence). The CDR3 DNA sequence: TGTGCCAGTAGTATGGCGGGGAGCCGTCATCAGCCCCAGCATTTT. Its protein product is CASSMAGSRHQPQHF.

The V gene is TRBV7-6, the J gene TRBJ2-2; D possibly corresponds to TRBD2 (6 bases). CDR3 size: 14 residues. Trimming removed 1 base from V and 5 bases from J, with 8 bases in between. Germline V gene lookup returns CDR1 SGHVS and CDR2 FNYEAQ. The chain's CDR3 is CASSLVRETGELFF. The CDR3 DNA follows: TGTGCCAGCAGCTTAGTACGGGAGACCGGGGAGCTGTTTTTT.